The clone carrying this T cell receptor beta chain was found many times. Antigen: not known. The data stem from a study of regulatory T cells in long-lasting Graves disease. Regarding the study as a whole: Under persistent disease, TRBV28, TRBJ1-2 and TRBJ2-5 were used preferentially.

CDR1 SEHNR and CDR2 FQNEAQ come from the germline V gene (reference sequence). The CDR3 spans 14 residues. J gave up 5 bases and V 6 bases, and 7 bases lay outside the gene matches. In building TCR beta libraries, iRepertoire HTBI primers were used together with Arm-PCR of CDR3 regions. TCRdb ran MiXCR on the multiplex PCR reads and lists one entry per CDR3 protein. Of around 400,000 distinct CDR3 sequences listed, around 22% are singletons. Time point described: persistent/refractory GD, antithyroid drugs over 5 years with positive TRAb. Generation of the TCR library employed RNA extracted from PBMCs. EDTA tubes collected 7.5 to 9 milliliters of peripheral blood.

The sample here was peripheral blood mononuclear cells (PBMCs), taken when the disease was refractory, from a patient treated with antithyroid drugs. This sequence joins TRBV7-9 and TRBJ2-5; 9 nucleotides match TRBD1. The origin of this receptor is a female donor with Graves disease. The CDR3 is CASSQRTGDETQYF. CDR3 DNA: TGTGCCAGCAGTCAAAGGACAGGGGACGAGACCCAGTACTTC.